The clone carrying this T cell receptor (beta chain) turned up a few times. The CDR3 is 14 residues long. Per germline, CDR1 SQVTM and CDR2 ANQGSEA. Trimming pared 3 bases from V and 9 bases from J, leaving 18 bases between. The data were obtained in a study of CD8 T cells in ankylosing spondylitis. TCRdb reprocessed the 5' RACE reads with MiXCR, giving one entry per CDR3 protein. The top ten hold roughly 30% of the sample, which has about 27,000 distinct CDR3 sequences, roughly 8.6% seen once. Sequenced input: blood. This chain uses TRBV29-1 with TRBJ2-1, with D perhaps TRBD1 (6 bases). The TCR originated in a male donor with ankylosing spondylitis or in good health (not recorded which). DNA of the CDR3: TGCAGCGTTGAGGGGCAGGGGTTTCGCGGTGAGCAGTTCTTC. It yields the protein CSVEGQGFRGEQFF.